The TCR beta chain described here comes from a study of identical twins. Study-level findings and limits: Some out-of-frame alpha sequences were shared by twins, and these showed excess low generation probability. Fewer insertions marked abundant cord blood beta clonotypes; young adult naive trended weakly, memory not at all.

Everyone who donated was a healthy Caucasian. Using its own MiXCR run on the 5' RACE reads, TCRdb lists one record per CDR3 protein. The data contain roughly 240,000 distinct CDR3 sequences, approximately 7.9% of them singletons. This clonotype was recorded many times. The target antigen is unknown. The same data also went into a second study, on yellow fever vaccine responses in identical twins.

The sample taken for sequencing was CD8+ T cells sorted from blood. This clonotype was sampled from a woman aged 18-29 years in good health.

CDR3 protein: CASSFAGAAYEQYF. The CDR3 coding sequence is TGTGCCAGCAGTTTCGCGGGTGCCGCCTACGAGCAGTACTTC. The chain combines TRBV12-3 or TRBV12-4 with TRBJ2-7, with a weak D call TRBD2 (5 bases). Trimming left V 3 bases short and J 2 bases short, with 11 bases between. This CDR3 is built from 14 residues.